The 15 T cell receptor beta chains below come from one sample, sequenced in a study of blood T cell repertoires in COVID-19. Clones were read by immunoSEQ multiplex PCR, and TCRdb kept only the in-frame ones, dropping some. There are some 200,000 clones in the sample; 85% to 90% occur only once, and 5.5% to 7% lies in the top ten. Sequencing input: peripheral blood. Source of these receptors: an elderly man with acute or convalescent COVID-19.

This clone was found once. The chain links TRBV7-9 to TRBJ1-1; no clear D. The CDR3 loop spans 12 amino acids. The V gene's germline CDR1 is SEHNR and CDR2 FQNEAQ (reference sequence). V was trimmed by 1 base and J by 8 bases, leaving 8 bases between them. The CDR3 region has the DNA TGTGCCAGCAGCTTAGATTCACGGGAAGCTTTCTTT. The encoded protein is CASSLDSREAFF.

The chain employs TRBV6-6 and TRBJ1-1; the D gene is possibly TRBD1 (6 bases). The CDR3 contains 14 residues. Looked up from germline, CDR1 is MNHNY and CDR2 is SVGAGI (reference sequence). Trimming removed 5 bases at V and 1 base at J, with 11 bases between. In DNA form, the CDR3 reads TGTGCCAGCAGTCCCACCAGGGGGAACACTGAAGCTTTCTTT. It yields the protein CASSPTRGNTEAFF.

Regarding this clone: A junction boundary mismatches the germline segment, possibly from a read error. V is TRBV4-1 and J is TRBJ2-5, with D possibly matching TRBD1 (5 bases). The CDR3 has 14 amino acids. Per the germline V gene, CDR1 is MGHRA and CDR2 is YSYEKL. The CDR3 nucleotides are TGCGCCAGCAGCCCTCCAGACAGACGAGAGGCCCAGTACTTC. This encodes CASSPPDRREAQYF.

Regarding this clone: Its ends do not fully match the called genes, so a read error is possible. The chain uses TRBV7-7 and TRBJ2-3; D is possibly TRBD1 (7 bases). CDR1 and CDR2 from the germline V gene are SSHAT and FNYEAQ (reference sequence). The CDR3 totals 13 residues. For the CDR3, the DNA is TGTGCTAGCAGCTCGCGGGACAGCTATACGCAGTATTTT. Translated, it gives CASSSRDSYTQYF.

As regards this clone: The missing conserved phenylalanine or tryptophan at the end of this CDR3 makes a read error likely. The DNA is left out, because the CDR3 cannot be placed on it with certainty; the CDR3 is given as TCRdb lists it. The chain employs TRBV28 and TRBJ1-1; TRBD1, the D gene given by the table, was not confirmed from the DNA. Germline-derived CDR1 and CDR2 are MDHEN and SYDVKM. Termini included, the CDR3 measures 11 amino acids. The CDR3 here is CASSSGDRVFL.

The genes are TRBV6-5 and TRBJ1-2; 9 nucleotides agree with TRBD1. The CDR3 is 15 residues long. V shed 6 bases, J shed 2 bases, and the junction held 7 bases outside the gene matches. Germline-derived CDR1 and CDR2 are MNHEY and SVGAGI. As DNA, the CDR3 is TGTGCCAGCAGGATCTCGACAGGGGGGAACTATGGCTACACCTTC. Protein: CASRISTGGNYGYTF.

The V gene is TRBV4-3, the J gene TRBJ1-4; D call uncertain. Trimming stripped 0 bases from V and 6 bases from J, with 8 bases between. Germline values: CDR1 LGHNA, CDR2 YSLEER. The CDR3 contains 14 residues. The CDR3 region has the DNA TGCGCCAGCAGCCAAGATAGCCGGGATGAAAAACTGTTTTTT. Its protein is CASSQDSRDEKLFF.

As DNA, the CDR3 is TGTGCCAGCAGTACCCCCCGGGGGGCCCTGAAGACCCAGTACTTC. Its translation: CASSTPRGALKTQYF. The chain is built from TRBV28 and TRBJ2-5; TRBD2 might be the D (7 bases). CDR3 length: 15 residues. Looked up from germline, CDR1 is MDHEN and CDR2 is SYDVKM. Trimming removed 5 bases at V and 6 bases at J, with 19 bases between.

The genes are TRBV24-1 and TRBJ2-2; TRBD2 matches at 8 bases. The CDR3 is 15 amino acids. The trim removed 9 bases at V and 8 bases at J, leaving 13 bases unmatched. Germline assignment: CDR1 KGHDR and CDR2 SFDVKD. CDR3 sequence: CATGGLSGSRGELFF. The CDR3 bases are TGTGCCACCGGGGGACTAAGCGGGAGCAGAGGGGAGCTGTTTTTT.

This clone has a single count. This chain joins TRBV7-9 and TRBJ1-2; D unclear. Germline V gives CDR1 SEHNR, CDR2 FQNEAQ (reference sequence). Trimming stripped 4 bases from V and 2 bases from J, with 11 bases between. This CDR3 has 14 residues. The CDR3 DNA reads as TGTGCCAGCAGCTCCACCGGGATCAACTATGGCTACACCTTC. Translated, it gives CASSSTGINYGYTF. The entire variable domain, with the rest obtained from reference TRBV7-9 and TRBJ1-2, is as follows: DTGVSQNPRHKITKRGQNVTFRCDPISEHNRLYWYRQTLGQGPEFLTYFQNEAQLEKSRLLSDRFSAERPKGSFSTLEIQRTEQGDSAMYLCASSSTGINYGYTFGSGTRLTVV.

The CDR3 reads CASSPIEGGSGYNEQFF. CDR3 nucleotides: TGTGCCAGCAGCCCCATCGAGGGCGGGAGTGGCTACAATGAGCAGTTCTTC. This chain uses TRBV14 with TRBJ2-1, with 7 bases matching TRBD2. The CDR3 is 17 amino acids. Germline values: CDR1 SGHDN, CDR2 FVKESK. With 4 bases clipped from V and 3 bases from J, the junction kept 12 bases outside the gene matches.

This clone was counted once. The chain has TRBV5-1 and TRBJ2-7; D call uncertain. With 1 base removed from V and 3 bases from J, the gap between germline ends came to 8 bases. The CDR3 is made up of 13 amino acids. CDR1 SGHRS and CDR2 YFSETQ come from the germline V gene. The CDR3 DNA reads as TGCGCCAGCAGCTTGAACGGGTACTACGAGCAGTACTTC. Translated: CASSLNGYYEQYF.

V and J are TRBV6-5 and TRBJ1-2, with TRBD1 matching 7 bases. V was pared by 0 bases and J by 8 bases, with 12 bases of the junction left unmatched. CDR1 MNHEY and CDR2 SVGAGI come from the germline V gene. The CDR3 loop spans 16 amino acids. Here the CDR3 DNA reads TGTGCCAGCAGTTACTCAACCGGGACAGCAACGAAAGGCTACACCTTC. This codes for CASSYSTGTATKGYTF.

The rearrangement links TRBV27 to TRBJ1-4; D gene ambiguous. Trimming shortened V by 6 bases and J by 8 bases, and 10 bases separated the two germline ends. Germline V CDR1 and CDR2: MNHEY, SMNVEV (reference sequence). The CDR3 loop spans 12 amino acids. CDR3 DNA sequence: TGTGCCAGCAGGACGGGAGGAGAAAAACTGTTTTTT. This translates into CASRTGGEKLFF.

V usage is TRBV5-4 and J usage is TRBJ2-2; 7 nucleotides match TRBD1. Germline loops: CDR1 SGHNT, CDR2 YYREEE (reference sequence). V was clipped by 4 bases and J by 6 bases; unmatched bases: 6. The CDR3 totals 14 residues. This chain's CDR3 is CASSQETGPGELFF. In DNA, the CDR3 is TGTGCCAGCAGCCAAGAGACAGGGCCCGGGGAGCTGTTTTTT.